Listed below are T cell receptor beta chains from one sample, sequenced in a study of PD-L1 blockade in urothelial cancer. Using immunoSEQ multiplex PCR, the repertoire was profiled, and TCRdb retains in-frame clones only, with some absent. The table lists tens of thousands of clones, roughly 84% of them singletons. This specimen was PBMCs, taken around atezolizumab (anti-PD-L1) treatment. The source is an older woman with urothelial cancer. The CDR3 runs from the conserved cysteine through the conserved F or W.

v_gene	CDR3aa
TRBV7-9	CASSPSVGQGNEKLFF
TRBV30	CAGERNTEAFF
TRBV11-2	CASSPQGGLRAFF
TRBV7-2	CASSEYRGEAFF
TRBV13	CASMGGQDPYGYTF
TRBV30	CAWSVGGRWTYEQYF
TRBV5-1	CASSLAGGGGYNEQFF
TRBV4-2	CASSQWGGRGWLETQYF
TRBV18	CASSPQLSDSYNEQFF
TRBV28	CASRHPDSYNEQFF
TRBV27	CASSLGTGGYTGELFF
TRBV29-1	CSVDPIQGGNEQFF
TRBV7-2	CASKSSPGDGYTF
TRBV7-3	CASSLKTGTSPNTGELFF
TRBV30	CAGSWAGGVNTGELFF